This T cell receptor (beta chain) was found in a study of cytomegalovirus exposure and HLA in healthy donors. The PCR was carried out with 60 Vbeta primers and 13 Jbeta primers. TCRdb's copy holds only in-frame clones and misses some; the assay was immunoSEQ multiplex PCR. The sample shows about 160,000 clones, over 75% of them seen only once. Germline V gene sequence: CDR1 MNHNY, CDR2 SVGAGI (reference sequence). The V end lost 4 bases, the J end lost 7 bases, and 8 bases lay between the germline ends. The CDR3 has 11 amino acids. This clone has a single count. The antigen is unknown. Regarding the study as a whole: An assumption of roughly uniform sequencing depth across donors underlay the presence/absence analyses.

This clonotype originated in a woman between 18 and 29 years old in good health and CMV-seronegative. Sequenced sample: PBMCs. The gene calls are TRBV6-6 and TRBJ2-7; possibly TRBD1 for D (6 bases). The CDR3 loop reads CASSLGGEQYF. The CDR3 bases are TGTGCCAGCAGTTTAGGGGGAGAGCAGTACTTC.